A single sample gave rise to the 28 T cell receptor beta chains below, sequenced in a study of blood T cell repertoires in COVID-19. Sequencing was performed with immunoSEQ multiplex PCR; in TCRdb, only in-frame clones are kept and a portion is missing. The table lists 61,000 or so clones, approximately 83% of them singletons. The sequenced sample was peripheral blood. The source of these receptors is a woman aged 80 or older with acute or convalescent COVID-19.

V and J are TRBV7-2 and TRBJ2-1; tentative D call: TRBD2 (6 bases). Trimming took off 5 bases at V and 4 bases at J, with 12 bases between the two ends. CDR1 SGHTA and CDR2 FQGNSA come from the germline V gene. The CDR3 covers 14 residues. As DNA, the CDR3 is TGTGCCAGCAGCCCGGACTACAAATACAATGAGCAGTTCTTC. Encoded protein: CASSPDYKYNEQFF.

The rearrangement links TRBV27 to TRBJ2-1; 9 bases are a match to TRBD2. J lost 7 bases, V lost 0 bases, and 7 bases had no gene match. Germline-derived CDR1 and CDR2 are MNHEY and SMNVEV (reference sequence). This CDR3 is built from 16 residues. The CDR3, as DNA: TGTGCCAGCAGTTTATCTCGGCGGGAGGGACGAAATGAGCAGTTCTTC. It specifies CASSLSRREGRNEQFF.

This chain connects TRBV7-2 to TRBJ2-5, with 8 bases that match TRBD1. Unmatched junction bases numbered 10, after V lost 6 bases and J lost 4 bases. CDR3 size: 15 residues. CDR1 is SGHTA and CDR2 is FQGNSA in the germline V gene. The CDR3 coding sequence is TGTGCCAGCAGTCTTGCCAGGGGGCAGTTAGAGACCCAGTACTTC. Protein product: CASSLARGQLETQYF. Based on the CDR3 plus reference TRBV7-2 and TRBJ2-5, the full variable domain is GAGVSQSPSNKVTEKGKDVELRCDPISGHTALYWYRQSLGQGLEFLIYFQGNSAPDKSGLPSDRFSAERTGGSVSTLTIQRTQQEDSAVYLCASSLARGQLETQYFGPGTRLLVL.

This chain joins TRBV30 and TRBJ1-2; TRBD1 might be the D (6 bases). V shed 5 bases and J shed 4 bases, with 14 bases lying between them. The CDR3 has 13 amino acids. Germline V gene lookup returns CDR1 GTSNPN and CDR2 SVGIG (reference sequence). The CDR3 region has the DNA TGTGCCTGGCAGGACAGCTCGTTCTATGGCTACACCTTC. Translated, it gives CAWQDSSFYGYTF.

The CDR3 sequence: CASSPAGAGHEQYF. CDR3 DNA sequence: TGTGCCAGCTCACCAGCGGGGGCGGGCCACGAGCAGTACTTC. V is TRBV18 and J is TRBJ2-7; D might be TRBD2 (7 bases). The CDR3 contains 14 residues. CDR1 KGHSH and CDR2 LQKENI come from the germline V gene. Trimming stripped 2 bases from V and 5 bases from J, with 13 bases between.

In its sample, this clone was seen a few times. This chain connects TRBV28 to TRBJ2-1; 10 bases align to TRBD1. The germline gives CDR1 MDHEN, CDR2 SYDVKM. This CDR3 contains 15 residues. The J segment lost 3 bases and the V segment lost 11 bases, leaving 10 bases of the junction unmatched. This CDR3 is CAVQTGTGDYNEQFF. CDR3 nucleotide sequence: TGTGCCGTCCAAACCGGGACAGGGGACTACAATGAGCAGTTCTTC.

The chain couples TRBV27 to TRBJ2-1; 7 bases agree with TRBD2. CDR1 MNHEY and CDR2 SMNVEV come from the germline V gene (reference sequence). Trimming took 7 bases from V and 4 from J; bases not matched to a gene: 10. This CDR3 is 15 amino acids long. The CDR3 nucleotides are TGTGCCAGCAACCCAGCGGGATCACATTACAATGAGCAGTTCTTC. Protein: CASNPAGSHYNEQFF.

The CDR3 DNA sequence: TGTGCCAGCAGTTTAACGGCGGGCCTGTTAACTGGGGCCAACGTCCTGACTTTC. It codes for CASSLTAGLLTGANVLTF. The V and J genes are TRBV27 and TRBJ2-6, with D perhaps matching TRBD2 (5 bases). V lost 2 bases and J 2 bases, leaving 16 bases between the germline ends. The CDR3 runs 18 residues. The germline CDR1 and CDR2 sequences are MNHEY and SMNVEV (reference sequence).

The chain carries TRBV5-4 and TRBJ2-7; a weak D match, TRBD1 (5 bases). Germline V gene sequence: CDR1 SGHNT, CDR2 YYREEE (reference sequence). The V gene lost 4 bases and the J gene lost 0 bases, with 11 bases spanning the gap. The CDR3 has 14 amino acids. CDR3 residues: CASSTQGYSYEQYF. The CDR3 coding sequence is TGTGCCAGCAGCACCCAGGGTTACTCCTACGAGCAGTACTTC.

The rearrangement uses TRBV3-1 (or the pseudogene TRBV3-2) and TRBJ2-7; TRBD2 matches at 9 bases. Per the germline V gene, CDR1 is LGHDT and CDR2 is YNNKEL (reference sequence). V trimming: 3 bases; J trimming: 6 bases; junction bases outside the gene matches: 9. The length of the CDR3 is 15 residues. The CDR3: CASSHRAGGAFEQYF. The DNA of the CDR3 is TGTGCCAGCAGCCACCGAGCGGGGGGTGCTTTCGAGCAGTACTTC.

The chain joins TRBV9 to TRBJ1-1, with D perhaps matching TRBD1 (5 bases). V was cut by 0 bases and J by 3 bases, with 12 bases left in between. Germline V gene data show CDR1 as SGDLS and CDR2 as YYNGEE. CDR3 length: 15 residues. The CDR3 loop is CASSVGAQGYTEAFF. The CDR3 nucleotides are TGTGCCAGCAGCGTAGGAGCCCAGGGTTACACTGAAGCTTTCTTT. Looking up the rest from reference TRBV9 and TRBJ1-1 gives the full variable domain: DSGVTQTPKHLITATGQRVTLRCSPRSGDLSVYWYQQSLDQGLQFLIQYYNGEERAKGNILERFSAQQFPDLHSELNLSSLELGDSALYFCASSVGAQGYTEAFFGQGTRLTVV.

The chain employs TRBV7-9 and TRBJ1-3; 7 bases map to TRBD1. V shed 5 bases and J 1 base; nucleotides not matched to a gene: 5. Germline V gene lookup returns CDR1 SEHNR and CDR2 FQNEAQ (reference sequence). This CDR3 is built from 15 residues. The CDR3 reads CASSPWTGSGNTIYF. CDR3 in DNA: TGTGCCAGCAGCCCCTGGACAGGATCTGGAAACACCATATATTTT.

The chain links TRBV19 to TRBJ2-7, with TRBD1 matching 9 bases. CDR3 length: 15 residues. Unmatched junction bases numbered 6, after V lost 5 bases and J lost 1 base. CDR1 is LNHDA and CDR2 is SQIVND in the germline V gene (reference sequence). The CDR3, as DNA: TGTGCCAGTAGTGGGACAGGGCCCCAGTCCTACGAGCAGTACTTC. Protein: CASSGTGPQSYEQYF.

The V and J genes are TRBV5-1 and TRBJ2-7; 9 bases agree with TRBD2. Germline V gene lookup returns CDR1 SGHRS and CDR2 YFSETQ. The CDR3 runs 14 residues. V was pared by 2 bases and J by 1 base, with 1 base of the junction left unmatched. This CDR3 is CASSFTSGSYEQYF. CDR3 in DNA: TGCGCCAGCAGCTTTACTAGCGGGTCCTACGAGCAGTACTTC. Full variable domain (missing parts from reference TRBV5-1 and TRBJ2-7): KAGVTQTPRYLIKTRGQQVTLSCSPISGHRSVSWYQQTPGQGLQFLFEYFSETQRNKGNFPGRFSGRQFSNSRSEMNVSTLELGDSALYLCASSFTSGSYEQYFGPGTRLTVT.

The rearrangement uses TRBV3-1 (or the pseudogene TRBV3-2) and TRBJ2-7; 8 bases match TRBD2. The CDR3 length is 15 residues. The V gene's germline CDR1 is LGHDT and CDR2 YNNKEL (reference sequence). After removal of 1 base from V and 6 bases from J, the junction contained 8 bases not matched to a gene. CDR3: CASSQGGRREAEQYF. The CDR3, as DNA: TGTGCCAGCAGCCAAGGGGGGAGGCGGGAGGCCGAGCAGTACTTC.

This chain joins TRBV13 and TRBJ1-2, with no clear D. The CDR3 contains 17 residues. Trimming pared 5 bases from V and 1 base from J, leaving 20 bases between. CDR1 PRHDT and CDR2 FYEKMQ come from the germline V gene (reference sequence). The CDR3 region has the DNA TGTGCCAGCAGCCATTTTAGGGAGGGATCCTTTAACTATGGCTACACCTTC. This encodes CASSHFREGSFNYGYTF. The whole variable domain, filled in from reference TRBV13 and TRBJ1-2, reads AAGVIQSPRHLIKEKRETATLKCYPIPRHDTVYWYQQGPGQDPQFLISFYEKMQSDKGSIPDRFSAQQFSDYHSELNMSSLELGDSALYFCASSHFREGSFNYGYTFGSGTRLTVV.

This chain links TRBV19 with TRBJ1-1; 9 nucleotides line up with TRBD1. CDR1 and CDR2 (germline): LNHDA, SQIVND (reference sequence). V was pared by 7 bases and J by 1 base, with 1 base of the junction left unmatched. The CDR3 is made up of 13 amino acids. The CDR3 DNA sequence: TGTGCCAGTACGGACAGGGGGAACACTGAAGCTTTCTTT. Amino acids: CASTDRGNTEAFF.

The chain recombines TRBV9 with TRBJ2-1, with 9 bases matching TRBD1. The trim removed 0 bases at V and 6 bases at J, leaving 7 bases unmatched. The length of the CDR3 is 16 residues. In germline, CDR1 is SGDLS, CDR2 YYNGEE. The CDR3 spells CASSVAPGQGGNEQFF. In DNA, the CDR3 is TGTGCCAGCAGCGTAGCCCCGGGACAGGGAGGCAATGAGCAGTTCTTC.

The chain has TRBV12-5 and TRBJ1-5, with D possibly TRBD1 on 6 matching bases. Germline CDR1 and CDR2: LGHNT and FRNRAP. This CDR3 is 15 amino acids long. Trimming took 1 base from V and 5 from J, leaving 12 bases between them. The CDR3 loop reads CASGLEGEQDQPQHF. The CDR3 DNA sequence: TGTGCTAGTGGTTTGGAGGGGGAACAGGATCAGCCCCAGCATTTT.

The DNA of the CDR3 is TGTGCCAGCAGCTCTGGGGGCGTCGGCAATTCACCCCTCCACTTT. Protein sequence: CASSSGGVGNSPLHF. The genes are TRBV5-4 and TRBJ1-6; TRBD1 might be the D (6 bases). The V end was cut by 3 bases, the J end by 7 bases, with 14 bases between. The CDR3 extends over 15 amino acids. Germline V gene lookup returns CDR1 SGHNT and CDR2 YYREEE (reference sequence).

This chain connects TRBV25-1 to TRBJ2-7; 13 bases are a match to TRBD2. Germline V gene sequence: CDR1 MGHDK, CDR2 SYGVNS. This CDR3 is 15 amino acids long. J gave up 7 bases and V 2 bases, and 5 bases lay outside the gene matches. The chain's CDR3 is CASSEILAGGREQYF. The CDR3 DNA sequence: TGTGCCAGCAGTGAAATACTAGCGGGAGGGCGGGAGCAGTACTTC.

This chain joins TRBV28 and TRBJ2-1; 9 nucleotides align to TRBD1. J lost 2 bases, V lost 6 bases, and 8 bases had no gene match. The CDR3 runs to 16 residues. Germline V gives CDR1 MDHEN, CDR2 SYDVKM. The DNA of the CDR3 is TGTGCCAGCAGCTTACCCGGGACAGGGCCCTACAATGAGCAGTTCTTC. Translation gives CASSLPGTGPYNEQFF.

The chain has TRBV2 and TRBJ1-3; 7 bases are a match to TRBD1. J lost 6 bases, V lost 2 bases, and 7 bases had no gene match. CDR1 is SNHLY and CDR2 is FYNNEI in the germline V gene. This CDR3 is 15 amino acids long. CDR3 in amino acids: CASSELRQGENTIYF. CDR3 bases: TGTGCCAGCAGTGAATTGCGGCAGGGGGAAAACACCATATATTTT.

J is TRBJ2-2 and V is TRBV5-1; 9 bases map to TRBD1. After removal of 0 bases from V and 4 bases from J, the junction contained 4 bases not matched to a gene. The CDR3 spans 16 residues. Germline V lookup: CDR1 SGHRS, CDR2 YFSETQ. The CDR3 sequence: CASSLGTGDVTGELFF. CDR3 coding DNA: TGCGCCAGCAGCTTGGGGACAGGGGATGTCACCGGGGAGCTGTTTTTT.

This clone was recorded a few times. This rearrangement joins TRBV2 to TRBJ1-3; D is ambiguous. CDR1 and CDR2 (germline): SNHLY, FYNNEI. The CDR3 loop spans 15 amino acids. V dropped 8 bases and J dropped 0 bases, with 14 bases sitting between them. The CDR3 sequence: CASLGRDSSGNTIYF. The CDR3 DNA reads TGTGCCAGCTTGGGGAGGGATAGCTCTGGAAACACCATATATTTT. Full variable domain (missing parts from reference TRBV2 and TRBJ1-3): EPEVTQTPSHQVTQMGQEVILRCVPISNHLYFYWYRQILGQKVEFLVSFYNNEISEKSEIFDDQFSVERPDGSNFTLKIRSTKLEDSAMYFCASLGRDSSGNTIYFGEGSWLTVV.

J is TRBJ1-5 and V is TRBV30; TRBD1 matches 10 bases. V shed 7 bases, J shed 5 bases, and the junction held 5 bases outside the gene matches. The germline V gene encodes CDR1 GTSNPN and CDR2 SVGIG (reference sequence). The length of the CDR3 is 13 residues. The chain's CDR3 is CASQGTGDQPQHF. Written as DNA, the CDR3 is TGTGCCTCCCAAGGGACAGGGGATCAGCCCCAGCATTTT.

The chain carries TRBV5-1 and TRBJ1-5, with D unclear. Germline V gene sequence: CDR1 SGHRS, CDR2 YFSETQ. The CDR3 loop spans 13 amino acids. Trimming stripped 4 bases from V and 2 bases from J, with 7 bases between. The CDR3 protein is CASSPAGNQPQHF. CDR3 bases: TGCGCCAGCAGCCCGGCGGGCAATCAGCCCCAGCATTTT.

The CDR3 coding sequence is TGTGCCAGCAGCCAACTAGCGGGAGGGATGGATACGCAGTATTTT. Its translation: CASSQLAGGMDTQYF. V usage is TRBV3-1 (or the pseudogene TRBV3-2) and J usage is TRBJ2-3, with 12 bases that match TRBD2. The V gene end was trimmed by 2 bases and the J gene end by 6 bases; junction bases not matched to a gene: 3. Germline V gene data show CDR1 as LGHDT and CDR2 as YNNKEL (reference sequence). The CDR3 spans 15 residues.